This T cell receptor beta chain was found in a study of shared clonotypes between healthy human individuals. Study at large: A donor's plate count was three for CD4 naive and three for CD4 memory; CD8 naive had two and CD8 memory one. General study findings and limits: Clonotypes which were not shared had lower generation probabilities than clonotypes that all four donors shared. Memory subsets generally showed smaller estimated richness than naive subsets did. A handful of donors showed sharing of about 5.5% of naive CD4 clonotypes.

The assay was immunoSEQ multiplex PCR, and TCRdb's table has in-frame clones only and misses some. The sample holds 2 million to 3 million clones, around 94% seen once. A note on this clone: The antigen remains undetermined.

The V gene lost 10 bases and the J gene lost 4 bases, with 16 bases spanning the gap. The V gene's germline CDR1 is SNHLY and CDR2 FYNNEI. The CDR3 totals 13 residues. The source of this sequence is a man aged 18 to 30 in good health. The rearrangement links TRBV2 to TRBJ1-1, with a possible D match to TRBD1 (6 bases). The sequencing input was naive CD4+ T cells sorted from blood. Regarding subset: CD45RA+ positively selected. In nucleotides, the CDR3 is TGTGCCACCCTGCGGGAGGGGGGCACTGAAGCTTTCTTT. As protein: CATLREGGTEAFF.